A selection of T cell receptor beta chains follows, all from one sample in a study of T cell repertoires in cytomegalovirus infection. Using its own MiXCR run on the reads, TCRdb lists one record per CDR3 protein. The table includes 80,000 to 90,000 distinct CDR3 sequences, roughly half detected once. No cognate antigen is known for these TCRs. The sequencing here drew on CD8+ T cells from cultured PBMCs, taken from culture after CMV antigen stimulation. The receptors derive from a human donor in good health (CMV status not recorded). Some clones in this sample may be carry-over from other donors' samples. The CDR3 runs from the conserved cysteine through the conserved F or W. A D gene is named only where the DNA matches it firmly. Not all rows give a size; the values are once, few, many and, for expanded clones, a class.

14,-,TRBV12-5,TRBJ2-7,TRBD2,CASAHSGAPHEQYF,TGTGCTAGTGCCCATAGCGGGGCGCCCCACGAGCAGTACTTC
15,once,TRBV10-3,TRBJ2-3,-,CAISESDQVTDTQYF,TGTGCCATCAGTGAGTCGGACCAAGTCACAGATACGCAGTATTTT
14,-,TRBV10-3,TRBJ2-2,TRBD1,CAIRDRGRAGELFF,TGTGCCATCCGGGACAGGGGGCGCGCCGGGGAGCTGTTTTTT
14,few,TRBV10-3,TRBJ2-7,TRBD2,CAINLAGESYEQYF,TGTGCCATCAATCTAGCGGGAGAGTCGTACGAGCAGTACTTC
14,few,TRBV6-2/TRBV6-3,TRBJ2-2,TRBD1,CASSYDRDAGELFF,TGTGCCAGCAGTTACGACAGGGACGCCGGGGAGCTGTTTTTT
12,few,TRBV6-1,TRBJ2-4,TRBD1,CGTGTGGYIQYF,TGTGGAACCGGGACAGGGGGTTACATTCAGTACTTC
11,-,TRBV12-5,TRBJ2-7,-,CASGLGNEQYF,TGTGCTAGTGGTTTAGGCAACGAGCAGTACTTC
14,many,TRBV28,TRBJ2-7,-,CASNPTHPDYEQYF,TGTGCCAGCAATCCCACCCACCCAGACTACGAGCAGTACTTC
13,-,TRBV19,TRBJ1-3,-,CANHTAAGNTIYF,TGTGCCAACCATACAGCCGCCGGAAACACCATATATTTT
15,few,TRBV7-8,TRBJ1-5,-,CASSNSPYSNQPQHF,TGTGCCAGCTCCAACAGCCCTTATAGCAATCAGCCCCAGCATTTT
13,-,TRBV7-8,TRBJ1-1,-,CASTQTVNTEAFF,TGTGCCAGCACCCAGACTGTGAACACTGAAGCTTTCTTT
15,few,TRBV6-1,TRBJ2-5,-,CASSLASGNQETQYF,TGTGCCAGCAGTCTAGCTTCAGGGAACCAAGAGACCCAGTACTTC
13,-,TRBV14,TRBJ1-1,-,CASSQTSGTEAFF,TGTGCCAGCAGCCAAACCTCTGGTACTGAAGCTTTCTTT
15,-,TRBV6-1,TRBJ2-4,TRBD1,CASRGQGLAKNIQYF,TGTGCCAGCAGGGGACAGGGCTTGGCCAAAAACATTCAGTACTTC
15,-,TRBV7-9,TRBJ1-4,-,CASTPRIGGNEKLFF,TGTGCCAGCACCCCCCGGATAGGGGGGAATGAAAAACTGTTTTTT
15,-,TRBV19,TRBJ2-1,TRBD2,CASTSGTSGYNEQFF,TGTGCCAGTACCTCAGGGACTAGCGGCTACAATGAGCAGTTCTTC
13,-,TRBV27,TRBJ1-1,-,CASSLPGTQEAFF,TGTGCCAGCAGTTTACCCGGGACACAAGAAGCTTTCTTT
15,-,TRBV12-5,TRBJ1-1,TRBD1,CASGSPGGRNTEAFF,TGTGCTAGTGGTTCCCCAGGGGGCAGGAACACTGAAGCTTTCTTT
12,-,TRBV7-9,TRBJ1-2,-,CASSLEDSYYTF,TGTGCCAGCAGCTTAGAAGACAGTTACTACACCTTC
14,-,TRBV5-4,TRBJ2-7,-,CASSPQAVSYEQYF,TGTGCCAGCAGCCCCCAGGCGGTCTCCTACGAGCAGTACTTC
17,-,TRBV7-8,TRBJ2-7,TRBD1,CASSLLFGQETSYEQYF,TGTGCCAGCAGCTTGCTCTTTGGACAGGAGACCTCCTACGAGCAGTACTTC
17,once,TRBV6-1,TRBJ2-2,TRBD2,CASNFLAGGHNTGELFF,TGTGCCAGCAACTTCCTGGCGGGGGGGCACAACACCGGGGAGCTGTTTTTT
11,-,TRBV10-3,TRBJ1-2,-,CAIMSRDGYTF,TGTGCCATCATGTCCAGGGATGGCTACACCTTC
16,-,TRBV11-2,TRBJ2-1,-,CASSLVRILPYNEQFF,TGTGCCAGCAGCTTAGTAAGGATCCTACCCTACAATGAGCAGTTCTTC
14,once,TRBV12-3/TRBV12-4,TRBJ2-3,TRBD2,CASSRSGGSDTQYF,TGTGCCAGCAGCCGTAGCGGGGGGTCAGATACGCAGTATTTT
14,-,TRBV7-6,TRBJ1-5,-,CASSLAISGQPQHF,TGTGCCAGCAGCTTAGCCATCTCTGGTCAGCCCCAGCATTTT
17,-,TRBV7-8,TRBJ2-3,TRBD1,CASSLARTGRWTDTQYF,TGTGCCAGCAGCTTAGCGCGGACAGGGAGGTGGACAGATACGCAGTATTTT
16,-,TRBV20-1,TRBJ2-7,-,CSARPSSRTLTYEQYF,TGCAGTGCTAGACCCTCCTCCCGGACCCTCACCTACGAGCAGTACTTC
18,few,TRBV6-1,TRBJ2-1,TRBD2,CASSESPGGVGVYNEQFF,TGTGCCAGCAGTGAATCCCCGGGGGGTGTCGGGGTCTACAATGAGCAGTTCTTC
11,-,TRBV12-3/TRBV12-4,TRBJ2-3,-,CAISPGGTQYF,TGTGCCATAAGTCCCGGGGGTACGCAGTATTTT
16,few,TRBV6-1,TRBJ2-7,-,CASSEGSRHGSYEQYF,TGTGCCAGCAGTGAAGGGTCACGACACGGTTCCTACGAGCAGTACTTC
13,-,TRBV7-9,TRBJ2-3,TRBD2,CASEGGDRHTQYF,TGTGCCAGCGAGGGAGGGGATCGCCATACGCAGTATTTT
12,many,TRBV7-9,TRBJ1-1,-,CASSLGGAEAFF,TGTGCCAGCAGCCTAGGGGGAGCCGAAGCTTTCTTT
13,-,TRBV6-1,TRBJ2-1,-,CASSELTYDEQFF,TGTGCCAGCAGTGAACTCACCTACGATGAGCAGTTCTTC
16,-,TRBV13,TRBJ2-2,TRBD2,CASSLTSGIRTGELFF,TGTGCCAGCAGCCTGACTAGCGGGATAAGAACCGGGGAGCTGTTTTTT
14,-,TRBV27,TRBJ2-7,TRBD2,CASSLSSGSYEQYF,TGTGCCAGCAGTTTATCTAGCGGGAGCTACGAGCAGTACTTC
13,few,TRBV27,TRBJ1-1,-,CASSSSDSSEAFF,TGTGCCAGCAGTTCCTCGGACAGCTCTGAAGCTTTCTTT
15,-,TRBV7-7,TRBJ2-7,TRBD1,CASSTGQGHYYEQYF,TGTGCCAGCAGCACCGGACAGGGGCACTACTACGAGCAGTACTTC
19,-,TRBV14,TRBJ2-1,-,CASSQDPRSLESSYNEQFF,TGTGCCAGCAGCCAAGACCCAAGGTCCCTAGAGTCCTCCTACAATGAGCAGTTCTTC
13,few,TRBV29-1,TRBJ2-7,-,CSVPGTLSYEQYF,TGCAGCGTGCCCGGCACCTTATCCTACGAGCAGTACTTC
18,-,TRBV6-2/TRBV6-3,TRBJ2-3,TRBD2,CASSYVLAGGYETDTQYF,TGTGCCAGCAGTTACGTCCTAGCGGGAGGATATGAGACAGATACGCAGTATTTT
12,-,TRBV19,TRBJ2-3,TRBD1,CASSGQGNTQYF,TGTGCCAGTAGTGGACAGGGCAATACGCAGTATTTT
15,-,TRBV19,TRBJ2-7,TRBD1,CASSLRDRGAYEQYF,TGTGCCAGTAGTTTAAGGGACAGGGGAGCCTACGAGCAGTACTTC
15,few,TRBV12-3/TRBV12-4,TRBJ2-2,TRBD1,CASSYGQGRTGELFF,TGTGCCAGCAGTTACGGACAGGGGAGGACCGGGGAGCTGTTTTTT
14,-,TRBV5-1,TRBJ2-3,-,CASSLVLEGYTQYF,TGCGCCAGCAGCTTGGTTCTTGAGGGATATACGCAGTATTTT
17,-,TRBV4-1,TRBJ1-6,-,CASSRTDRPRTDSPLHF,TGCGCCAGCAGCCGCACGGACCGTCCACGTACGGATTCACCCCTCCACTTT
14,few,TRBV7-3,TRBJ2-1,-,CASSIDGPRNEQFF,TGTGCCAGCAGCATAGACGGACCTCGTAATGAGCAGTTCTTC
14,-,TRBV7-3,TRBJ2-3,TRBD2,CASSLGTSGDTQYF,TGTGCCAGCAGCTTAGGTACTAGCGGGGATACGCAGTATTTT
15,-,TRBV6-4,TRBJ2-3,TRBD2,CASSPAGGPVDTQYF,TGTGCCAGCAGCCCAGCGGGAGGGCCGGTAGATACGCAGTATTTT
16,-,TRBV7-3,TRBJ2-1,-,CASSLGPSRSYNEQFF,TGTGCCAGCAGCTTAGGACCAAGTCGGTCCTACAATGAGCAGTTCTTC
16,-,TRBV3-1,TRBJ1-3,-,CASSQDSAYSGNTIYF,TGTGCCAGCAGCCAAGACAGCGCCTACTCTGGAAACACCATATATTTT
14,-,TRBV11-2,TRBJ1-4,-,CASSLDETREKLFF,TGTGCCAGCAGCTTAGACGAAACAAGGGAAAAACTGTTTTTT
17,-,TRBV10-3,TRBJ2-5,-,CAISESVGTPYQETQYF,TGTGCCATCAGTGAGTCAGTGGGGACTCCCTACCAAGAGACCCAGTACTTC
15,-,TRBV5-1,TRBJ2-2,-,CASSTGTSNTGELFF,TGCGCCAGCAGCACCGGGACTTCGAACACCGGGGAGCTGTTTTTT
14,few,TRBV7-6,TRBJ2-1,TRBD2,CASSSYGAGGEQFF,TGTGCCAGCAGCTCCTATGGGGCGGGAGGGGAGCAGTTCTTC
13,-,TRBV6-5,TRBJ2-7,-,CASSSDAQYEQYF,TGTGCCAGCAGCTCCGACGCCCAGTACGAGCAGTACTTC
15,few,TRBV28,TRBJ1-1,TRBD1,CASSLTGTGNTEAFF,TGTGCCAGCAGTTTAACCGGGACAGGGAACACTGAAGCTTTCTTT
16,-,TRBV9,TRBJ2-1,-,CASSVPLEEALDEQFF,TGTGCCAGCAGCGTCCCCCTGGAGGAGGCCTTGGATGAGCAGTTCTTC
15,many,TRBV6-2/TRBV6-3,TRBJ2-2,TRBD1,CASSRTGSVPGELFF,TGTGCCAGCAGTCGGACAGGGTCTGTACCCGGGGAGCTGTTTTTT
17,few,TRBV11-3,TRBJ2-2,-,CASYPHRVRERTGELFF,TGTGCCAGCTATCCTCACCGGGTGAGGGAAAGAACCGGGGAGCTGTTTTTT